Below, 16 T cell receptor beta chains from the same sample are listed, as sequenced in a study of blood T cell repertoires in COVID-19. Assay used: immunoSEQ multiplex PCR; TCRdb lists only in-frame clones, some missing. This sample has roughly 81,000 clones, with 91% found just once. The material sequenced was peripheral blood. The receptors come from a woman between 45 and 60 years old in a cohort sampled during active COVID-19.

The chain couples TRBV7-9 to TRBJ2-3; 9 positions agree with TRBD1. CDR3 length: 17 residues. V was clipped by 3 bases and J by 1 base; unmatched bases: 8. CDR1 and CDR2 (germline): SEHNR, FQNEAQ (reference sequence). The CDR3 here is CASSFRRDRAGTDTQYF. The CDR3 DNA follows: TGTGCCAGCAGCTTCCGGCGGGACAGGGCGGGCACAGATACGCAGTATTTT.

V usage is TRBV3-1 (or the pseudogene TRBV3-2) and J usage is TRBJ2-5, with D perhaps TRBD2 (6 bases). This CDR3 is 13 amino acids long. Trimming took off 6 bases at V and 5 bases at J, with 13 bases between the two ends. CDR1 is LGHDT and CDR2 is YNNKEL in the germline V gene (reference sequence). CDR3 protein: CASSRGVRETQYF. The CDR3 DNA sequence: TGTGCCAGCAGTCGCGGGGTCCGCGAGACCCAGTACTTC.

The CDR3 loop reads CASTPSRGRNTEAFF. Here the CDR3 DNA reads TGTGCCAGTACCCCTAGCAGGGGGCGGAACACTGAAGCTTTCTTT. The V call is TRBV19, the J call TRBJ1-1, with TRBD1 matching over 8 bases. Germline CDR1 reads LNHDA; CDR2 reads SQIVND (reference sequence). CDR3 length equals 15 residues. V lost 7 bases and J lost 1; bases outside the gene matches: 8.

V is TRBV2 and J is TRBJ1-2; TRBD1 matches at 8 bases. Germline V gene sequence: CDR1 SNHLY, CDR2 FYNNEI. The length of the CDR3 is 15 residues. After removal of 6 bases from V and 1 base from J, the junction contained 7 bases not matched to a gene. The chain's CDR3 is CASSLSTGDNYGYTF. The CDR3 DNA reads TGTGCCAGCAGCTTATCGACAGGGGATAACTATGGCTACACCTTC.

CDR3 in DNA: TGCGCCAGCAGTGAAACGCCTAGCGGACCCACAGATACGCAGTATTTT. It codes for CASSETPSGPTDTQYF. The chain carries TRBV10-2 and TRBJ2-3; 7 positions match TRBD2. V lost 3 bases to trimming and J lost 2 bases; unmatched junction nucleotides: 8. Germline V gene sequence: CDR1 WSHSY, CDR2 SAAADI. This CDR3 region has 16 residues.

The chain combines TRBV19 with TRBJ1-2; no definite D call. V lost 1 base and J 1 base, leaving 10 bases between the germline ends. CDR3 length: 15 residues. In germline, CDR1 is LNHDA, CDR2 SQIVND (reference sequence). CDR3 nucleotides: TGTGCCAGTAGTATAGCCCGACGGGTTAACTATGGCTACACCTTC. It codes for CASSIARRVNYGYTF.

V gene TRBV19 combines with J gene TRBJ1-1, with D perhaps TRBD1 (6 bases). V was shortened by 4 bases and J by 10 bases, with 22 bases between the two germline ends. Germline CDR1 and CDR2: LNHDA and SQIVND (reference sequence). CDR3 length equals 15 residues. The CDR3 here is CASSTPPQGPSGAFF. CDR3 coding DNA: TGTGCCAGTAGTACCCCCCCCCAGGGGCCATCGGGAGCTTTCTTT.

In its sample, this clone was seen once. This chain connects TRBV21-1 to TRBJ2-4; no check of the table's D call, TRBD2, against the DNA was made. TRBV21-1 is a pseudogene. The CDR3 loop spans 15 amino acids. The CDR3 nucleotides read TGTGCCAGCAGCAATGTGAAACTAGCCAAAAACATTCAGTACTTC. Amino acid sequence: CASSNVKLAKNIQYF.

The chain recombines TRBV19 with TRBJ1-1; D not resolved. The V end was cut by 5 bases, the J end by 0 bases, with 7 bases between. Germline-derived CDR1 and CDR2 are LNHDA and SQIVND (reference sequence). This CDR3 contains 13 residues. Written as DNA, the CDR3 is TGTGCCAGTAGTCAGGCCATGAACACTGAAGCTTTCTTT. Amino acid sequence: CASSQAMNTEAFF.

The rearrangement links TRBV6-6 to TRBJ1-2; D is unresolved. The ends were cut back, 5 bases at V and 4 bases at J, with 8 bases in the middle. This CDR3 region has 12 residues. Per the germline V gene, CDR1 is MNHNY and CDR2 is SVGAGI (reference sequence). CDR3 sequence reads: CASSDNPYGYTF. The CDR3, as DNA: TGTGCCAGCAGTGACAACCCCTATGGCTACACCTTC.

This clone has a single count. V is TRBV7-3 and J is TRBJ2-1; D gene uncertain. The V gene lost 0 bases and the J gene lost 3 bases, with 9 bases spanning the gap. CDR1 is SGHTA, CDR2 FQGTGA, per germline. This CDR3 contains 15 residues. The CDR3 region has the DNA TGTGCCAGCAGCTTAACGGCGACGGGCTACAATGAGCAGTTCTTC. Encoded protein: CASSLTATGYNEQFF.

This clone came up once. The rearrangement joins TRBV18 to TRBJ2-7; 7 bases map to TRBD1. The germline V gene has CDR1 KGHSH and CDR2 LQKENI. J gave up 0 bases and V 6 bases, and 8 bases lay outside the gene matches. This CDR3 contains 15 residues. CDR3 DNA: TGTGCCAGCTCCCCGGGACAGCGAAGCTCCTACGAGCAGTACTTC. It encodes CASSPGQRSSYEQYF.

The CDR3 loop is CASSQSIGEKLFF. The CDR3, as DNA: TGTGCCAGCAGTCAGTCCATCGGGGAAAAACTGTTTTTT. J is TRBJ1-4 and V is TRBV13; D unresolved. V was trimmed by 6 bases and J by 8 bases, leaving 13 bases between them. Looked up from germline, CDR1 is PRHDT and CDR2 is FYEKMQ (reference sequence). This CDR3 contains 13 residues. Using reference TRBV13 and TRBJ1-4 for the parts outside the CDR3, the full variable domain is AAGVIQSPRHLIKEKRETATLKCYPIPRHDTVYWYQQGPGQDPQFLISFYEKMQSDKGSIPDRFSAQQFSDYHSELNMSSLELGDSALYFCASSQSIGEKLFFGSGTQLSVL.

For the CDR3, the DNA is TGCGCCAGCAGGCAGGGAACTAACTATGGCTACACCTTC. It is translated as CASRQGTNYGYTF. The rearrangement links TRBV5-1 to TRBJ1-2, with D possibly being TRBD1 (5 bases). The CDR3 extends over 13 amino acids. Germline V gene sequence: CDR1 SGHRS, CDR2 YFSETQ. Trimming left V 5 bases short and J 0 bases short, with 8 bases between.

The V and J genes are TRBV3-1 (or the pseudogene TRBV3-2) and TRBJ2-3; no firm D call. Germline V gives CDR1 LGHDT, CDR2 YNNKEL (reference sequence). The CDR3 contains 15 residues. Trimming took 0 bases from V and 7 from J, leaving 14 bases between them. CDR3 sequence reads: CASSQDLLGANTQYF. The CDR3 DNA reads TGTGCCAGCAGCCAAGACCTCTTGGGCGCGAATACGCAGTATTTT.

The chain joins TRBV11-2 to TRBJ2-7; TRBD2 matches at 9 bases. The germline V gene has CDR1 SGHAT and CDR2 FQNNGV. CDR3 length equals 15 residues. Trimming cost V 3 bases and J 4 bases; bases outside gene matches: 7. This CDR3 reads CASSFSGTSTYEQYF. The CDR3 DNA reads TGTGCCAGCAGCTTCTCCGGGACTAGCACATACGAGCAGTACTTC.